This passage covers 7 T cell receptor beta chains from one sample sequenced in a study of blood T cell repertoires in COVID-19. The data were produced by immunoSEQ multiplex PCR, yet TCRdb's version contains in-frame clones alone and is incomplete. This sample yields about 120,000 clones, of which 70% to 90% are seen a single time; approximately 1.5% belongs to the top ten. Sequencing used peripheral blood. These receptors were taken from a man aged 40-55 years with acute or convalescent COVID-19.

The chain employs TRBV5-6 and TRBJ1-4, with 7 bases lining up with TRBD1. Losses at the gene ends were 1 base for V and 10 bases for J; bases not matched to a gene: 7. This CDR3 is 14 amino acids long. Germline-derived CDR1 and CDR2 are SGHDT and YYEEEE. CDR3 loop: CASSLRGQTRKLFF. CDR3 bases: TGTGCCAGCAGCTTGAGGGGACAGACCAGAAAACTGTTTTTT.

The chain couples TRBV30 to TRBJ2-5, with 7 bases that match TRBD2. Germline values: CDR1 GTSNPN, CDR2 SVGIG (reference sequence). The V segment lost 0 bases and the J segment 5 bases; nucleotides outside the gene matches: 6. The CDR3 is made up of 14 amino acids. CDR3 sequence (DNA): TGTGCCTGGAGTGTAGAGGCGGGAGCGGAGACCCAGTACTTC. Translation: CAWSVEAGAETQYF. Together with reference TRBV30 and TRBJ2-5, the CDR3 gives the full variable domain: SQTIHQWPATLVQPVGSPLSLECTVEGTSNPNLYWYRQAAGRGLQLLFYSVGIGQISSEVPQNLSASRPQDRQFILSSKKLLLSDSGFYLCAWSVEAGAETQYFGPGTRLLVL.

The chain employs TRBV18 and TRBJ2-3; 8 bases agree with TRBD2. J lost 2 bases, V lost 2 bases, and 9 bases had no gene match. CDR1 is KGHSH, CDR2 LQKENI, per germline. The CDR3 is 17 residues long. The CDR3 DNA reads as TGTGCCAGCTCACCAAGTTCGGCGGGGGGCACCACAGATACGCAGTATTTT. Protein product: CASSPSSAGGTTDTQYF.

V and J are TRBV6-1 and TRBJ2-2, with D maybe TRBD1 (7 bases). The V end lost 0 bases, the J end lost 5 bases, and 13 bases lay between the germline ends. CDR1 is MNHNS, CDR2 SASEGT, per germline. The CDR3 runs 16 residues. CDR3 residues: CASSEADRAGTGELFF. The CDR3 DNA follows: TGTGCCAGCAGTGAAGCTGACAGGGCGGGGACCGGGGAGCTGTTTTTT.

This clone was seen only a few times. This chain uses TRBV6-5 with TRBJ1-2; D is perhaps TRBD1 (6 bases). Germline lookup yields CDR1 MNHEY and CDR2 SVGAGI. V dropped 4 bases and J dropped 4 bases, with 16 bases sitting between them. The CDR3 contains 15 residues. Here the CDR3 reads CASSSWGGRSYGYTF. CDR3 nucleotide sequence: TGTGCCAGCAGTTCCTGGGGGGGGCGAAGCTATGGCTACACCTTC.

The chain has TRBV7-9 and TRBJ1-1; 10 bases are a match to TRBD1. The CDR3 is 14 amino acids. Germline lookup yields CDR1 SEHNR and CDR2 FQNEAQ (reference sequence). The junction had 8 bases not matched to a gene; V was cut back by 4 bases and J by 9 bases. CDR3 loop: CASSSTGGDSKAFF. In nucleotides, the CDR3 is TGTGCCAGCAGCTCGACAGGGGGCGATTCCAAAGCTTTCTTT. Filled out from reference TRBV7-9 and TRBJ1-1, the complete variable domain reads DTGVSQNPRHKITKRGQNVTFRCDPISEHNRLYWYRQTLGQGPEFLTYFQNEAQLEKSRLLSDRFSAERPKGSFSTLEIQRTEQGDSAMYLCASSSTGGDSKAFFGQGTRLTVV.

V usage is TRBV4-3 and J usage is TRBJ2-6; possible D gene TRBD1, 6 bases. V was pared by 7 bases and J by 0 bases, with 25 bases between. This CDR3 is built from 20 residues. Germline V CDR1 and CDR2: LGHNA, YSLEER. CDR3 bases: TGCGCCAGCATCCCAATTAATACACAGGGAAACTTCTCTGGGGCCAACGTCCTGACTTTC. This codes for CASIPINTQGNFSGANVLTF.